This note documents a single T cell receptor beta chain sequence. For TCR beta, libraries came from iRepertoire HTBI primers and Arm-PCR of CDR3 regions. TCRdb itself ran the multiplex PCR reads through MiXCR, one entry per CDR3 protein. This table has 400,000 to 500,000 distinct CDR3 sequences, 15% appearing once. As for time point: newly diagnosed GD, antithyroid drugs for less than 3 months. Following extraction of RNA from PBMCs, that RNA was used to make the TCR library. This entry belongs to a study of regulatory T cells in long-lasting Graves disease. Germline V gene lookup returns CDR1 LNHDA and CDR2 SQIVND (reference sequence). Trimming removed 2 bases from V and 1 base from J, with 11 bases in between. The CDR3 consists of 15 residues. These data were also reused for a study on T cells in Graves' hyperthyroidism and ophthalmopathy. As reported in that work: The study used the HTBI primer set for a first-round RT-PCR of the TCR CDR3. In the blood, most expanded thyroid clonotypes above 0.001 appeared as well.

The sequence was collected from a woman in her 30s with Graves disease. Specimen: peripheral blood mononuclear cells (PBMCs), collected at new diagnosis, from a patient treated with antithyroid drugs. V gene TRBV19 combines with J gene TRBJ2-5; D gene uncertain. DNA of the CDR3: TGTGCCAGTAGTATAACGGCAGCAAGCCAAGAGACCCAGTACTTC. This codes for CASSITAASQETQYF. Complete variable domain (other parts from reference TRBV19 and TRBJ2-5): DGGITQSPKYLFRKEGQNVTLSCEQNLNHDAMYWYRQDPGQGLRLIYYSQIVNDFQKGDIAEGYSVSREKKESFPLTVTSAQKNPTAFYLCASSITAASQETQYFGPGTRLLVL.